This T cell receptor (beta chain) was identified during a study of blood T cells in healthy people across ages. Overall study findings and caveats: Donors of long life had a larger count of naive CD4+ cells and greater diversity than aged donors. Diversity estimates from one million T cells were considered underestimates. Leaving the PBMCs unsorted stopped any conclusive comparison of naive versus antigen-experienced cells.

With a J-beta primer mix and a sample-barcoded 5' primer, a second PCR ran roughly 6 to 11 cycles. TCRdb analysed the 5' RACE reads with MiXCR anew, one entry per CDR3 protein. In the table there are hundreds of thousands of distinct CDR3 sequences, about 28% of which are singletons. About this clonotype: Its cognate antigen is unknown.

Donors ranged from 6 to 90 years old and were healthy Caucasians in Russia. The sequencing sample was made of blood. The receptor comes from an elderly woman in good health.

CDR3 bases: TGTGCCAGCAGCAGGCCGAGGGAAAACTATGGCTACACCTTC. This encodes CASSRPRENYGYTF. The rearrangement joins TRBV7-2 to TRBJ1-2; D remains ambiguous. Germline V gene data show CDR1 as SGHTA and CDR2 as FQGNSA. Trimming pared 5 bases from V and 2 bases from J, leaving 12 bases between. The CDR3 sequence is 14 residues long.